The rows below give T cell receptor beta chains drawn from one sample of a study of T cell responses to AZD1222 COVID-19 vaccine. Method: immunoSEQ multiplex PCR; TCRdb's copy keeps in-frame clones and lacks some. The sample lists roughly 100,000 clones, 89% seen once, with 35% to 45% in the top ten. The material sequenced was peripheral blood, taken 28 days after the second AZD1222 dose. These TCRs come from an adult who received the AZD1222 COVID-19 vaccine. CDR3s include the opening cysteine and the closing phenylalanine or tryptophan. Fields, in order: D gene, V gene, clone size, J gene, CDR3 DNA, CDR3 protein. A D gene is named only where the DNA matches it firmly. The listing skips clone size in some rows; elsewhere it reads once, few, many or a size class.

D gene: .; V gene: TRBV5-6; clone size: .; J gene: TRBJ2-2; CDR3 DNA: TGTGCCAGCAGCTTGAGAGTTTCGGGGTCGAACACCGGGGAGCTGTTTTTT; CDR3 protein: CASSLRVSGSNTGELFF
D gene: TRBD2; V gene: TRBV5-1; clone size: .; J gene: TRBJ2-3; CDR3 DNA: TGCGCCAGCAGCCTCGGACTAGCGGGAGCGGGCACAGATACGCAGTATTTT; CDR3 protein: CASSLGLAGAGTDTQYF
D gene: .; V gene: TRBV6-1; clone size: .; J gene: TRBJ1-1; CDR3 DNA: TGTGCCAGCAGTGAAGAGGGGCCCTCGAACACTGAAGCTTTCTTT; CDR3 protein: CASSEEGPSNTEAFF
D gene: .; V gene: TRBV5-5; clone size: .; J gene: TRBJ2-3; CDR3 DNA: TGTGCCAGCAGCTTGGCCCAGTGGCATACGCAGTATTTT; CDR3 protein: CASSLAQWHTQYF
D gene: .; V gene: TRBV2; clone size: .; J gene: TRBJ2-2; CDR3 DNA: TGTGCCAGCAGTACAGAACTCAACACCGGGGAGCTGTTTTTT; CDR3 protein: CASSTELNTGELFF
D gene: TRBD2; V gene: TRBV29-1; clone size: .; J gene: TRBJ2-3; CDR3 DNA: TGCAGCGTTGCAGGCGGGAGGAGCACAGATACGCAGTATTTT; CDR3 protein: CSVAGGRSTDTQYF
D gene: .; V gene: TRBV9; clone size: .; J gene: TRBJ1-6; CDR3 DNA: TGTGCCAGCAGCGTAGGAATGGCACCCCTCCACTTT; CDR3 protein: CASSVGMAPLHF
D gene: .; V gene: TRBV5-6; clone size: once; J gene: TRBJ2-3; CDR3 DNA: TGTGCCAGCAGCCATTCAAAAAGGGATACGCAGTATTTT; CDR3 protein: CASSHSKRDTQYF
D gene: TRBD2; V gene: TRBV5-4; clone size: .; J gene: TRBJ2-7; CDR3 DNA: TGTGCCAGCAGCCCTATCCTGAGCGGGAGGGCCGTCAATGAGCAGTACTTC; CDR3 protein: CASSPILSGRAVNEQYF
D gene: .; V gene: TRBV5-4; clone size: .; J gene: TRBJ1-6; CDR3 DNA: TGTGCCAGCAGCGGTACCGGGACCAATTCACCCCTCCACTTT; CDR3 protein: CASSGTGTNSPLHF
D gene: .; V gene: TRBV27; clone size: .; J gene: TRBJ2-2; CDR3 DNA: TGTGCCAGCAGAAACTACCTAACGAACACCGGGGAGCTGTTTTTT; CDR3 protein: CASRNYLTNTGELFF
D gene: TRBD2; V gene: TRBV19; clone size: once; J gene: TRBJ2-1; CDR3 DNA: TGTGCCAGTAGTGAAAAAAAGGGCGGGACTAGCGCTTACAATGAGCAGTTCTTC; CDR3 protein: CASSEKKGGTSAYNEQFF
D gene: TRBD1; V gene: TRBV28; clone size: few; J gene: TRBJ1-4; CDR3 DNA: TGTGCCAGCAGCCGGAAACAGGGGGCGAGTGAAAAACTGTTTTTT; CDR3 protein: CASSRKQGASEKLFF
D gene: .; V gene: TRBV7-2; clone size: .; J gene: TRBJ2-1; CDR3 DNA: TGTGCCAGCAGCCTTAGACGTCCCGTATTTGGTGATGAGCAGTTCTTC; CDR3 protein: CASSLRRPVFGDEQFF
D gene: TRBD2; V gene: TRBV11-2; clone size: .; J gene: TRBJ2-1; CDR3 DNA: TGTGCCAGCAGCTCCAGCGGGGGGACCAGATACAATGAGCAGTTCTTC; CDR3 protein: CASSSSGGTRYNEQFF
D gene: .; V gene: TRBV7-2; clone size: .; J gene: TRBJ2-3; CDR3 DNA: TGTGCCAGCAGCTTAGGCGACACAGATACGCAGTATTTT; CDR3 protein: CASSLGDTDTQYF
D gene: .; V gene: TRBV29-1; clone size: .; J gene: TRBJ2-5; CDR3 DNA: TGCAGCGTTCGGGGCGGGCCTTGGGAGACCCAGTACTTC; CDR3 protein: CSVRGGPWETQYF
D gene: TRBD1; V gene: TRBV7-9; clone size: .; J gene: TRBJ1-6; CDR3 DNA: TGTGCCAGCAGCACACAGGGGGCTCGGGATTCACCCCTCCACTTT; CDR3 protein: CASSTQGARDSPLHF
D gene: .; V gene: TRBV7-2; clone size: .; J gene: TRBJ2-1; CDR3 DNA: TGTGCCAGCAGCTTAGACCTGGGCCTCTACAATGAGCAGTTCTTC; CDR3 protein: CASSLDLGLYNEQFF
D gene: .; V gene: TRBV25-1; clone size: once; J gene: TRBJ2-7; CDR3 DNA: TGTGCCAGCAGTGCGCCGCAATCCCCTTCCTACGAGCAGTACTTC; CDR3 protein: CASSAPQSPSYEQYF
D gene: TRBD1; V gene: TRBV24-1; clone size: .; J gene: TRBJ2-3; CDR3 DNA: TGTGCCACCAGTCACAGGGGCCTTAGCACAGATACGCAGTATTTT; CDR3 protein: CATSHRGLSTDTQYF
D gene: .; V gene: TRBV5-8; clone size: .; J gene: TRBJ2-5; CDR3 DNA: TGTGCCAGCAGCTTGGCCCGGAGTGCCGAGACCCAGTACTTC; CDR3 protein: CASSLARSAETQYF
D gene: .; V gene: TRBV7-2; clone size: .; J gene: TRBJ2-7; CDR3 DNA: TGTGCCAGCAGCTTCATCCACGGGTCTTACGAGCAGTACTTC; CDR3 protein: CASSFIHGSYEQYF
D gene: .; V gene: TRBV30; clone size: once; J gene: TRBJ1-4; CDR3 DNA: TGTGCCTGGGGACTTGTGTCGCGGGAAAAACTGTTTTTT; CDR3 protein: CAWGLVSREKLFF
D gene: TRBD2; V gene: TRBV6-5; clone size: .; J gene: TRBJ2-2; CDR3 DNA: TGTGCCAGCAAACGGGAGGGCCCAGGCACCGGGGAGCTGTTTTTT; CDR3 protein: CASKREGPGTGELFF
D gene: .; V gene: TRBV18; clone size: .; J gene: TRBJ1-2; CDR3 DNA: TGTGCCAGCTCCCTGACGTCAGTCGGCGGCTACACCTTC; CDR3 protein: CASSLTSVGGYTF
D gene: .; V gene: TRBV18; clone size: .; J gene: TRBJ1-1; CDR3 DNA: TGTGCCAGCTCACCAGACGCCCTGAGGCAAGCTTTCTTT; CDR3 protein: CASSPDALRQAFF
D gene: .; V gene: TRBV12-3/TRBV12-4; clone size: .; J gene: TRBJ2-7; CDR3 DNA: TGTGCCAGCAGTTTGTACACAAAATACGAGCAGTACTTC; CDR3 protein: CASSLYTKYEQYF
D gene: .; V gene: TRBV19; clone size: .; J gene: TRBJ2-7; CDR3 DNA: TGTGCCAGACCCCAGGCAGGGATTGCCTACGAGCAGTACTTC; CDR3 protein: CARPQAGIAYEQYF
D gene: TRBD1; V gene: TRBV29-1; clone size: .; J gene: TRBJ2-5; CDR3 DNA: TGCAGCGTTCGGGACAGGCTTTCCCAAGAGACCCAGTACTTC; CDR3 protein: CSVRDRLSQETQYF
D gene: .; V gene: TRBV20-1; clone size: .; J gene: TRBJ1-2; CDR3 DNA: TGCAGTGCTATAGTAGGGGTAGGCTACACCTTC; CDR3 protein: CSAIVGVGYTF
D gene: .; V gene: TRBV7-8; clone size: .; J gene: TRBJ2-3; CDR3 DNA: TGTGCCAGCAGCCCTCGCCGGGCAGGAAGCACAGATACGCAGTATTTT; CDR3 protein: CASSPRRAGSTDTQYF
D gene: TRBD2; V gene: TRBV5-1; clone size: .; J gene: TRBJ2-7; CDR3 DNA: TGCGCCAGCAGCTCTTTAGCGGGAGGAATCAACGAGCAGTACTTC; CDR3 protein: CASSSLAGGINEQYF
D gene: .; V gene: TRBV4-1; clone size: once; J gene: TRBJ2-5; CDR3 DNA: TGCGCCAGCACCCCGAGAGGAGGCGGGGCCCGGGAGACCCAGTACTTC; CDR3 protein: CASTPRGGGARETQYF
D gene: TRBD2; V gene: TRBV7-9; clone size: .; J gene: TRBJ2-1; CDR3 DNA: TGTGCCAGCAGCTTACCAGCGGGAGGGACTACAGATGAGCAGTTCTTC; CDR3 protein: CASSLPAGGTTDEQFF
D gene: .; V gene: TRBV6-4; clone size: once; J gene: TRBJ2-1; CDR3 DNA: TGTGCCAGCAGACCTGGATTATTAGGGGAGCAGTTCTTC; CDR3 protein: CASRPGLLGEQFF
D gene: .; V gene: TRBV2; clone size: .; J gene: TRBJ1-5; CDR3 DNA: TGTGCCAGCAGTGAACAACAGATTCGCAATCAGCCCCAGCATTTT; CDR3 protein: CASSEQQIRNQPQHF
D gene: TRBD2; V gene: TRBV6-2/TRBV6-3; clone size: .; J gene: TRBJ2-3; CDR3 DNA: TGTGCCAGCAGTTACGCGGCGGGAGTGGTAGATACGCAGTATTTT; CDR3 protein: CASSYAAGVVDTQYF
D gene: .; V gene: TRBV6-5; clone size: .; J gene: TRBJ1-5; CDR3 DNA: TGTGCCAGCAGTTCTTACAGGGTGAATCAGCCCCAGCATTTT; CDR3 protein: CASSSYRVNQPQHF
D gene: TRBD2; V gene: TRBV7-3; clone size: .; J gene: TRBJ2-1; CDR3 DNA: TGTGCCAGCAGTCGCGGGACTAGCGGGAGCGATGAGCAGTTCTTC; CDR3 protein: CASSRGTSGSDEQFF